This TCR beta chain was captured by sequencing in a study of T cell repertoires in aging, cancer and after chemotherapy. Study findings and constraints: Healthy donors lost TCR diversity with age mainly through richness, cancer patients through richness and evenness. Rebound thymic output was suggested by rising median generation probability during chemotherapy in each cancer cohort. Age-matched healthy donors had significantly more diverse, less clonal blood TCR repertoires than untreated cancer patients. The repertoire data cannot show anything about immunological memory following chemotherapy.

The ends were cut back, 2 bases at V and 9 bases at J, with 17 bases in the middle. CDR1 DFQATT and CDR2 SNEGSKA come from the germline V gene (reference sequence). The CDR3 runs 15 residues. Multiplex touch-down PCR with TRB-A/B primers amplified rearranged V-D-J TRB sequences. TCRdb analysed the multiplex PCR reads with MiXCR anew, one entry per CDR3 protein. The top ten clones hold over 5% of a sample with roughly 2,000 distinct CDR3 sequences, roughly 24% of them seen once. Amplification of TCR beta used genomic DNA extracted from peripheral blood. Concerning this clonotype itself: Antigen unknown.

This clonotype originated in a human donor with a solid tumor. Source material: blood. The V call is TRBV20-1, the J call TRBJ1-6; D gene ambiguous. CDR3 protein: CSARRMVLGISPLHF. The CDR3 DNA reads TGCAGTGCTAGAAGAATGGTCCTCGGGATTTCACCCCTCCACTTT.